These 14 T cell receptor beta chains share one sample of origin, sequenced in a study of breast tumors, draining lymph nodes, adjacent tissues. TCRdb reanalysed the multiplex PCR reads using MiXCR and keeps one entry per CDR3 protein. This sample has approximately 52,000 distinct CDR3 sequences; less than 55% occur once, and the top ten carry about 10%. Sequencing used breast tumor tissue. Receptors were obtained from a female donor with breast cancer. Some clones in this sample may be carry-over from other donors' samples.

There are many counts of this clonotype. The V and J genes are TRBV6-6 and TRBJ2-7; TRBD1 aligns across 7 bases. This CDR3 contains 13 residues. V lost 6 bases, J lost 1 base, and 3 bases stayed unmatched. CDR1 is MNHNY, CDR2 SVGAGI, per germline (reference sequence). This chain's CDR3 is CASSPQGSYEQYF. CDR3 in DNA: TGTGCCAGCAGCCCACAGGGGTCCTACGAGCAGTACTTC.

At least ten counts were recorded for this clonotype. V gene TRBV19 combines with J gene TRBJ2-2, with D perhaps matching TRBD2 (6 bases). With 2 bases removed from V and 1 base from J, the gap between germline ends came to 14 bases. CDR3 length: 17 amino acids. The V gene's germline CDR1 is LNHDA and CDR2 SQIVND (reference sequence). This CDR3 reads CASSIIGPSENTGELFF. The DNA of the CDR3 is TGTGCCAGTAGTATAATTGGACCTAGCGAGAACACCGGGGAGCTGTTTTTT.

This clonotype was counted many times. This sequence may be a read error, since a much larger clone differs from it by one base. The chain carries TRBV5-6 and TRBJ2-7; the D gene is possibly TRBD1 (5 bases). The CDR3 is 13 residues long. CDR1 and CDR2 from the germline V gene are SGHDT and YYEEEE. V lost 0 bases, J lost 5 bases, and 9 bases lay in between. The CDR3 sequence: CASSLASRDEQYF. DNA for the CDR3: TGTGCCAGCAGCTTGGCCAGCAGGGACGAGCAGTACTTC.

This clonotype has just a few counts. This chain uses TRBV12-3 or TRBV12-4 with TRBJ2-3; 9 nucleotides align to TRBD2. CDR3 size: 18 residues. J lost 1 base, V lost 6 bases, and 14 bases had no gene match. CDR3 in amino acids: CASSLIRAGGRGTDTQYF. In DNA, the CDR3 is TGTGCCAGCAGCTTAATAAGGGCGGGGGGGAGGGGCACAGATACGCAGTATTTT.

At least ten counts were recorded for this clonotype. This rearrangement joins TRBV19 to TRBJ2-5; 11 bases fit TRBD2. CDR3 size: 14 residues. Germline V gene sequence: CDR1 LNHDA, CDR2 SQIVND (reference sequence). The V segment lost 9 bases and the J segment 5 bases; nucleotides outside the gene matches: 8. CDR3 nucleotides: TGTGCCAGCTCCGGGACTAGCGGCAGGGAGACCCAGTACTTC. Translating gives CASSGTSGRETQYF.

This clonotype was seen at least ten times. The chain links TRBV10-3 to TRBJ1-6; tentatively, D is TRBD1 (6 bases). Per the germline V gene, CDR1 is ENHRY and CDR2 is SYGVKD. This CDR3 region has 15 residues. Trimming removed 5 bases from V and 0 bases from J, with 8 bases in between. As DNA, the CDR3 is TGTGCCATCAGTAAGGACAGCTCCTATAATTCACCCCTCCACTTT. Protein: CAISKDSSYNSPLHF.

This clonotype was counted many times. The CDR3 sequence: CAISEWTDRGASSGANVLTF. The CDR3 DNA reads as TGTGCCATCAGTGAGTGGACCGACCGGGGGGCTTCCTCTGGGGCCAACGTCCTGACTTTC. The chain has TRBV10-3 and TRBJ2-6; D perhaps matches TRBD2 (7 bases). CDR3 length: 20 amino acids. The germline V gene has CDR1 ENHRY and CDR2 SYGVKD. The ends were cut back, 1 base at V and 0 bases at J, with 19 bases in the middle.

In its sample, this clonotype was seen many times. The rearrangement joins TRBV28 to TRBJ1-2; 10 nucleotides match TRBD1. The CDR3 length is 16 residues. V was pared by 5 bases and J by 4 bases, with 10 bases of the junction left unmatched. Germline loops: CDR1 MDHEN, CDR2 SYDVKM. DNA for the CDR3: TGTGCCAGCAGTCCGCCGGCCGGGACAGGGGCCTATGGCTACACCTTC. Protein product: CASSPPAGTGAYGYTF.

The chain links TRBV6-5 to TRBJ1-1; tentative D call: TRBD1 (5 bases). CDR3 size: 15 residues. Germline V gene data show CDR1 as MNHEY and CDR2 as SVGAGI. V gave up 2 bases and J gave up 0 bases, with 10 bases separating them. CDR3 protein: CASSYRQTMNTEAFF. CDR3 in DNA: TGTGCCAGCAGTTACAGACAGACCATGAACACTGAAGCTTTCTTT.

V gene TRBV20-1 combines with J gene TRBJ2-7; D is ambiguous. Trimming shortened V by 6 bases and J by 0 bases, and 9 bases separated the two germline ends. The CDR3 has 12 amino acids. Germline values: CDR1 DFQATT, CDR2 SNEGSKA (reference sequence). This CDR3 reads CSARFSSYEQYF. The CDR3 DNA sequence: TGCAGTGCCAGGTTTTCCTCCTACGAGCAGTACTTC.

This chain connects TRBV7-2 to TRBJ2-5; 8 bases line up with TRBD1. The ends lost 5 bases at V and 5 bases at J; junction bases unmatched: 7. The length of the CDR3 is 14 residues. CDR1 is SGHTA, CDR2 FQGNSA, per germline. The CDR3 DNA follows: TGTGCCAGCAGCACGACAGGGGCTTTGGAGACCCAGTACTTC. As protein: CASSTTGALETQYF.

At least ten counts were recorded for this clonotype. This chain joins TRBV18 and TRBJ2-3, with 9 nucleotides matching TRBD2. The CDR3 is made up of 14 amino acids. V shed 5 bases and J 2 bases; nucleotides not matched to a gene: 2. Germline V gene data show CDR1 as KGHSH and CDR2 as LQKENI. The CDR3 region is CASSKREATDTQYF. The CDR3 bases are TGTGCCAGCTCAAAGCGGGAGGCCACAGATACGCAGTATTTT. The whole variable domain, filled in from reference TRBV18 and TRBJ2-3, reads NAGVMQNPRHLVRRRGQEARLRCSPMKGHSHVYWYRQLPEEGLKFMVYLQKENIIDESGMPKERFSAEFPKEGPSILRIQQVVRGDSAAYFCASSKREATDTQYFGPGTRLTVL.

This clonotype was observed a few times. The CDR3 DNA is TGTGCCAGCAGTTCTCGACTAGCGTCTGCCTACGAGCAGTACTTC. Amino acids: CASSSRLASAYEQYF. V usage is TRBV28 and J usage is TRBJ2-7; TRBD2 aligns across 8 bases. This CDR3 contains 15 residues. Germline CDR1 reads MDHEN; CDR2 reads SYDVKM. Trimming cost V 4 bases and J 2 bases; bases outside gene matches: 7.

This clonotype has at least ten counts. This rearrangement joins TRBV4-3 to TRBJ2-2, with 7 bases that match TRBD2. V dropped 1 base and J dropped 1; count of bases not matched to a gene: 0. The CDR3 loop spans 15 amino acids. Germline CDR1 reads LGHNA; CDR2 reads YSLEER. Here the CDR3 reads CASSQAGGNTGELFF. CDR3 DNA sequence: TGCGCCAGCAGCCAAGCGGGAGGGAACACCGGGGAGCTGTTTTTT.